One T cell receptor (beta chain) is described in this entry. The data derive from a study of CD8 T cells in Susac syndrome. Random hexamers were used to reverse transcribe 0.5 to 1 ug of RNA. One entry per CDR3 protein results from TCRdb running MiXCR on the immunoSEQ multiplex PCR reads. Found here are about 76,000 distinct CDR3 sequences, 90% to 95% of them singletons; the top ten hold about 0.52%. This CDR3 comprises 11 residues. Germline-derived CDR1 and CDR2 are SGHRS and YFSETQ. Trimming pared 8 bases from V and 4 bases from J, leaving 8 bases between. The sample comprised CD8+ T cells from PBMCs. The sequence came from a human donor with multiple sclerosis. V usage is TRBV5-1 and J usage is TRBJ2-3, with unresolved D. CDR3 amino acids: CARVLADTQYF. The CDR3 DNA sequence: TGCGCCAGGGTCCTCGCAGATACGCAGTATTTT. Drawing the rest from reference TRBV5-1 and TRBJ2-3, the complete variable domain is KAGVTQTPRYLIKTRGQQVTLSCSPISGHRSVSWYQQTPGQGLQFLFEYFSETQRNKGNFPGRFSGRQFSNSRSEMNVSTLELGDSALYLCARVLADTQYFGPGTRLTVL.